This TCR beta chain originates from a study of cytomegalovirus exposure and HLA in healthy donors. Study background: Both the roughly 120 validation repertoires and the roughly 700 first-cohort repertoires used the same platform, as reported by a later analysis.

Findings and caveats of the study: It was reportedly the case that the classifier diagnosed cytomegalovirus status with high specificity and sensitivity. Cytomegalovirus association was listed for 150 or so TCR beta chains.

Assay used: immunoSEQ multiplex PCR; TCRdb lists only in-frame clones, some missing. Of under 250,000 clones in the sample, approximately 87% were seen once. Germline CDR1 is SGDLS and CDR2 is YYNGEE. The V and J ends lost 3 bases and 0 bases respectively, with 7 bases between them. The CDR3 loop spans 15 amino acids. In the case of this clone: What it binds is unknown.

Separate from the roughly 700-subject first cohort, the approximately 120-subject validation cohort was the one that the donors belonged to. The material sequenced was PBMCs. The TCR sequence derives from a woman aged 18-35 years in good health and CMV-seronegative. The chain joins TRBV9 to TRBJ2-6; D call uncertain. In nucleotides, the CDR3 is TGTGCCAGCAGCGCACAGATCTCTGGGGCCAACGTCCTGACTTTC. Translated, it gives CASSAQISGANVLTF.